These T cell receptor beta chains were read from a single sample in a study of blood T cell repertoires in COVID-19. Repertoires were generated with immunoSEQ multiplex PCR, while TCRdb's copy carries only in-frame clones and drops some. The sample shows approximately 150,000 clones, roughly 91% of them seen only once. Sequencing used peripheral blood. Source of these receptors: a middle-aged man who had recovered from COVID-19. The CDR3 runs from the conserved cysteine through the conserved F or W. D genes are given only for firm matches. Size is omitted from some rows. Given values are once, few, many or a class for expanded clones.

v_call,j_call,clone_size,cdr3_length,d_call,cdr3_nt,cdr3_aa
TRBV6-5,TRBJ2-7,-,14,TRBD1,TGTGCCAGCAGAGGGACAGCCTTATCCTACGAGCAGTACTTC,CASRGTALSYEQYF
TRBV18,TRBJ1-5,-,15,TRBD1,TGTGCCAGCTCACCCCTGGACAGGGAAGGGCAGCCCCAGCATTTT,CASSPLDREGQPQHF
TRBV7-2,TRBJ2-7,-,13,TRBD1,TGTGCCAGCAGCTTGCAGGGGGCGAACGAGCAGTACTTC,CASSLQGANEQYF
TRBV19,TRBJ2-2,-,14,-,TGTGCCAGTAGTATAGTCCCACAGGATGCGGAGCTGTTTTTT,CASSIVPQDAELFF
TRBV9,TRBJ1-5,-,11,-,TGTGCCAGCAGGGAGGATCAGCCCCAGCATTTT,CASREDQPQHF
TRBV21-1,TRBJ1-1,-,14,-,TGTGCCAGCAGGAAAGAAGCCCGGAACACTGAAGCTTTCTTT,CASRKEARNTEAFF
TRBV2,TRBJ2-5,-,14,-,TGTGCCAGCAAACCCGGAGGCAGGACCGAGACCCAGTACTTC,CASKPGGRTETQYF
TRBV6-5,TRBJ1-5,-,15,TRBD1,TGTGCCAGCAGGCGGGACAGTTTACGCAATCAGCCCCAGCATTTT,CASRRDSLRNQPQHF
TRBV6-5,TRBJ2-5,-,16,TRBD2,TGTGCCAGCAGTTACGGGATAGCGGGCCATAAAGAGACCCAGTACTTC,CASSYGIAGHKETQYF
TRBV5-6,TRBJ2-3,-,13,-,TGTGCCAGCAGCTTGGCCGGGGGAAATACGCAGTATTTT,CASSLAGGNTQYF
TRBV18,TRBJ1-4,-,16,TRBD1,TGTGCCAGCTCACCAATGTCCGGACAGGGAATGGATAAACTGTTTTTT,CASSPMSGQGMDKLFF
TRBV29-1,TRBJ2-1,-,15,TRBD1,TGCAGCGTCCTAGGACAGGTATTGTCCTACAATGAGCAGTTCTTC,CSVLGQVLSYNEQFF
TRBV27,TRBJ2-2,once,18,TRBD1,TGTGCCAGCAGTACTCAGCCTCGGGACAGGCTGTACACCGGGGAGCTGTTTTTT,CASSTQPRDRLYTGELFF
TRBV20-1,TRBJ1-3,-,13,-,TGCAGTGCTAGTACCGGGGTAGGAAACACCATATATTTT,CSASTGVGNTIYF
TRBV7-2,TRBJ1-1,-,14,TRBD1,TGTGCCAGCAGCCCCCGGACAGGGGGCACTGAAGCTTTCTTT,CASSPRTGGTEAFF
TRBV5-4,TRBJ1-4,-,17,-,TGTGCCAGCAGCAGTAAGAGCCCGGGAACAACTAATGAAAAACTGTTTTTT,CASSSKSPGTTNEKLFF
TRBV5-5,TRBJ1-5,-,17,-,TGTGCCAGCAGCTTGGGGGGGCACCCGTCGGGGAATCAGCCCCAGCATTTT,CASSLGGHPSGNQPQHF
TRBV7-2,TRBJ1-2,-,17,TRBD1,TGTGCCAGCAGCTTTAGACCGGGACAGGGAATTATCTATGGCTACACCTTC,CASSFRPGQGIIYGYTF
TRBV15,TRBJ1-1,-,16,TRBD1,TGTGCCACCAGCGGTAGGTGGGGGACAGGGGCCACTGAAGCTTTCTTT,CATSGRWGTGATEAFF
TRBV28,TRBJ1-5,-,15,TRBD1,TGTGCCAGCAGTTTTGCAGGGGGCGGCAATCAGCCCCAGCATTTT,CASSFAGGGNQPQHF
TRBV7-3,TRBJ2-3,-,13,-,TGTGCCAGCAGCCGTCGGGGGTCAGATACGCAGTATTTT,CASSRRGSDTQYF
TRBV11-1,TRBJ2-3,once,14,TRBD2,TGTGCCACCCTCAAAGAAGCGGGGGCAGATACGCAGTATTTT,CATLKEAGADTQYF
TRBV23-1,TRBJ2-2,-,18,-,TGCGCCAGCAGTCTAAGAAGGGGGGGTAAGGAAGACACCGGGGAGCTGTTTTTT,CASSLRRGGKEDTGELFF
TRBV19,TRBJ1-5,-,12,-,TGTGCCAGCACGGCGGGGAATCAGCCCCAGCATTTT,CASTAGNQPQHF
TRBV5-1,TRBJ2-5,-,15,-,TGCGCCAGCAGCTTGGATAGGACATACCAAGAGACCCAGTACTTC,CASSLDRTYQETQYF
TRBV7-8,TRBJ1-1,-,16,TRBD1,TGTGCCAGCAGCTTGAACACCCAGGGGGCGAGAACTGAAGCTTTCTTT,CASSLNTQGARTEAFF
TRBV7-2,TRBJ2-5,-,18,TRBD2,TGTGCCAGCAGCTGGACACCAACTAGCGGGGGGCCCCAAGAGACCCAGTACTTC,CASSWTPTSGGPQETQYF
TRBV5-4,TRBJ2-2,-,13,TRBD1,TGTGCCAGCAGCATACAGGGGGGCGGGGAGCTGTTTTTT,CASSIQGGGELFF
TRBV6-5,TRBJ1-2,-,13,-,TGTGCCAGCAGCAGGGGTTACGCCTATGGCTACACCTTC,CASSRGYAYGYTF
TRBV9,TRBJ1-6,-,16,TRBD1,TGTGCCAGCAGCGCTGGCTGGACAGGGCTTAATTCACCCCTCCACTTT,CASSAGWTGLNSPLHF
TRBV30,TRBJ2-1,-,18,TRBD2,TGTGCCTGGAGTCGGGGACTAGCGGGGGGCGCGGGTGTCAATGAGCAGTTCTTC,CAWSRGLAGGAGVNEQFF
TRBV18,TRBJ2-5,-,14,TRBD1,TGTGCCAGCTCACCGGACAGGGGGCTTGAGACCCAGTACTTC,CASSPDRGLETQYF
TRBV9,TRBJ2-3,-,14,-,TGTGCCAGCAGCTCGAGTGGACAGACAGATACGCAGTATTTT,CASSSSGQTDTQYF
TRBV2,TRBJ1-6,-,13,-,TGTGCCAGCCAACAGGGAGAGGATTCACCCCTCCACTTT,CASQQGEDSPLHF
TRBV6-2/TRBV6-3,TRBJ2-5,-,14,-,TGTGCCAGCAGTTACCCCGGGGGGCCAGAGACCCAGTACTTC,CASSYPGGPETQYF
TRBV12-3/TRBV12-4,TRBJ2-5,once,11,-,TGTGCCAGCAGTTTCAGTGAGACCCAGTACTTC,CASSFSETQYF
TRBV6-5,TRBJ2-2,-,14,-,-,CASSYSFGAGELFF
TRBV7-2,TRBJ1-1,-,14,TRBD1,TGTGCCAGCAGCTTACAGGGGGCGCGCACTGAAGCTTTCTTT,CASSLQGARTEAFF
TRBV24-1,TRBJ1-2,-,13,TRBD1,TGTGCCAGCCGAGGGACAGGGGTTGAGGGCTACACCTTC,CASRGTGVEGYTF
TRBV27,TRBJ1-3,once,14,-,TGTGCCAGCAGGTACGACGGATCGCGGGGCACCATATATTTT,CASRYDGSRGTIYF
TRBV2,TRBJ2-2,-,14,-,TGTGCCAGCAGTGAACAGACCAGAGGCGGGGAGCTGTTTTTT,CASSEQTRGGELFF
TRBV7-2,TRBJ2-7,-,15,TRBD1,TGTGCCAGCAGCTTAGAAGGACAGGGACACTACGAGCAGTACTTC,CASSLEGQGHYEQYF